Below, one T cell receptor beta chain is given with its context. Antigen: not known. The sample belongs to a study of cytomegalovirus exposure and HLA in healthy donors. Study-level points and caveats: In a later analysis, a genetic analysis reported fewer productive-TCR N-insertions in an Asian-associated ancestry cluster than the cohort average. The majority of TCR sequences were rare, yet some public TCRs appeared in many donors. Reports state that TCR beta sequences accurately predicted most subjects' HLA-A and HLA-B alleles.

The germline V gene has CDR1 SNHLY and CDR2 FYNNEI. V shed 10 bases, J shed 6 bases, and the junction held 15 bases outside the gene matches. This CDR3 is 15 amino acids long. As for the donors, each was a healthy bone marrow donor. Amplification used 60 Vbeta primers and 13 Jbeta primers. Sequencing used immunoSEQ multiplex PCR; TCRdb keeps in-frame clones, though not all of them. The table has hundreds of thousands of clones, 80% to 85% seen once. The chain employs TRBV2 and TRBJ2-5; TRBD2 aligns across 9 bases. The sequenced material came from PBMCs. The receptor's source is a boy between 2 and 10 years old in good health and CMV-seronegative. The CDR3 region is CAMPLLSGGSKTQYF. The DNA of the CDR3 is TGTGCCATGCCCCTTTTAAGCGGGGGGTCGAAGACCCAGTACTTC.